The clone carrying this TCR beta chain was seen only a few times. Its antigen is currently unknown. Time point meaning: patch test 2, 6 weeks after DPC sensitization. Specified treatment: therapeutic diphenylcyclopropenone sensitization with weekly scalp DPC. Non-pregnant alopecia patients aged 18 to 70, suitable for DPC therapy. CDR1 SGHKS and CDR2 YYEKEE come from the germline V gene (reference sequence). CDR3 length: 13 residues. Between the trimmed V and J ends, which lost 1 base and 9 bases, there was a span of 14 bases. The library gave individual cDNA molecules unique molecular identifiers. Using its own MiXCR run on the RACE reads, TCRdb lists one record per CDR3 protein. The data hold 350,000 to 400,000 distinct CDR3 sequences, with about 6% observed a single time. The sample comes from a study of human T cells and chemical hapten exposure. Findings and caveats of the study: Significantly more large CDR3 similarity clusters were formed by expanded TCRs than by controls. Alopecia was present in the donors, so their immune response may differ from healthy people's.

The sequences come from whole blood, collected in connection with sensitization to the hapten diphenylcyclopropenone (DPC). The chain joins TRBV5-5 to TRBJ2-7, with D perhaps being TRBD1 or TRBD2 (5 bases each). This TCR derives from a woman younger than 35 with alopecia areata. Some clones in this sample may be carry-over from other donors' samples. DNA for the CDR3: TGTGCCAGCAGCTTGTCTTGGGGGTCTGGGCAGTACTTC. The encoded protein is CASSLSWGSGQYF.